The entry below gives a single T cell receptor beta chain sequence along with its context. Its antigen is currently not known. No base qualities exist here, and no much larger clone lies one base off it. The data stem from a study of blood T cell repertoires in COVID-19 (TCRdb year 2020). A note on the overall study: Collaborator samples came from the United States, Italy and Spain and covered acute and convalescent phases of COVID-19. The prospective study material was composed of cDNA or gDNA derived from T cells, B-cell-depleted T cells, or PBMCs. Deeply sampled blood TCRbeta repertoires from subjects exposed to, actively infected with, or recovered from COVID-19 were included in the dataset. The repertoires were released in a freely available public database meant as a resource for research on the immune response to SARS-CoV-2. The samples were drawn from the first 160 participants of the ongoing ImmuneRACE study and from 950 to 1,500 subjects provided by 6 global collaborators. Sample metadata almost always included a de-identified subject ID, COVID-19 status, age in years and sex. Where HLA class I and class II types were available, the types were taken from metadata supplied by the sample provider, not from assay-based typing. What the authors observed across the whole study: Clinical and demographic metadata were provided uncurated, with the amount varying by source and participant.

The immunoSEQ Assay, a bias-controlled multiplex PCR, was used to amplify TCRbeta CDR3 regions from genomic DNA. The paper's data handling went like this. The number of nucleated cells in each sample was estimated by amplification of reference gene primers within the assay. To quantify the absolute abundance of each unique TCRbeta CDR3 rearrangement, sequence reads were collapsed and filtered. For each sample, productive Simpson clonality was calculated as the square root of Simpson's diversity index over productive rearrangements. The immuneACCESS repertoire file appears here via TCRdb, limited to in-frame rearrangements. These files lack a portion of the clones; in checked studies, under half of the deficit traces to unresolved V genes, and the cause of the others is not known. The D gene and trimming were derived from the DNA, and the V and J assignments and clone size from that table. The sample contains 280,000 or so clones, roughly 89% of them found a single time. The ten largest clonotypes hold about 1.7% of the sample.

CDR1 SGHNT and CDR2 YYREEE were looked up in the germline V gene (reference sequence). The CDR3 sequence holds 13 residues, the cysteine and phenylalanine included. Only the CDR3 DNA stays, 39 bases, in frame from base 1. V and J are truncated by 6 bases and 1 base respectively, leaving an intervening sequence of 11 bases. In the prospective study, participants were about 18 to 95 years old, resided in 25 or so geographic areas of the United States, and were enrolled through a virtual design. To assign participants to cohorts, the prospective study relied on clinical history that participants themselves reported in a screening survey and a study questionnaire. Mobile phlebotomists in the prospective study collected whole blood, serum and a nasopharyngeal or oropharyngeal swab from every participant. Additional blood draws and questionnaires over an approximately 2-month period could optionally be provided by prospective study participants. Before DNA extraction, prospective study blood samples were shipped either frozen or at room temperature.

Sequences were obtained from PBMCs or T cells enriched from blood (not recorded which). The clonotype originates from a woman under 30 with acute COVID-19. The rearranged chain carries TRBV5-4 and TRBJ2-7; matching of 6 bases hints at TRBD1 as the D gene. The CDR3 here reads CASTADRSYEQYF. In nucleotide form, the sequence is TGTGCCAGCACCGCGGACAGATCCTACGAGCAGTACTTC.